The rows below give T cell receptor beta chains drawn from one sample of a study of cytomegalovirus exposure and HLA in healthy donors. Assay used: immunoSEQ multiplex PCR; TCRdb lists only in-frame clones, some missing. The sample contains more than 100,000 clones, 77% of which appear only once. Sequencing was done on a sample of PBMCs. The receptors come from a human donor in good health. CDR3s include the opening cysteine and the closing phenylalanine or tryptophan. A D gene is named only where the DNA matches it firmly. Only some rows state a clone size, as once, few, many or a class for expanded clones.

- | TRBJ2-3 | 17 | TRBD2 | TRBV19 | TGTGCCAGTAGTGCGGGGACTAGCGGAAGTAGCACAGATACGCAGTATTTT | CASSAGTSGSSTDTQYF
- | TRBJ2-2 | 14 | TRBD2 | TRBV9 | TGTGCCAGCAAACGGGAGGAAGTTACCGGGGAGCTGTTTTTT | CASKREEVTGELFF
- | TRBJ1-3 | 15 | TRBD1 | TRBV19 | TGTGCCAGTAGTATCACAGGGGCCTCTGGAAACACCATATATTTT | CASSITGASGNTIYF
- | TRBJ2-2 | 16 | TRBD1 | TRBV5-1 | TGCGCCAGCAGCTTGGACAGGGGGTCGAACACCGGGGAGCTGTTTTTT | CASSLDRGSNTGELFF
- | TRBJ2-1 | 16 | - | TRBV7-6 | TGTGCCAGCAGCTCTCAGGGGGCGGGAGCCTACAATGAGCAGTTCTTC | CASSSQGAGAYNEQFF
- | TRBJ2-7 | 15 | TRBD1 | TRBV18 | TGTGCCAGCTCACACCCGGGACAGGGGGCTCATGAGCAGTACTTC | CASSHPGQGAHEQYF
once | TRBJ2-1 | 17 | TRBD1 | TRBV7-9 | TGTGCCAGCAGCTTAGGGAGAGGGACAGGACCCACCAATGAGCAGTTCTTC | CASSLGRGTGPTNEQFF
few | TRBJ2-7 | 13 | - | TRBV18 | TGTGCCAGCTCACCACCGCCGGGGAACCAGCAGTACTTC | CASSPPPGNQQYF
- | TRBJ2-1 | 16 | - | TRBV10-3 | TGTGCCATCAGAGGCGCCCCGACCCAGGGCTACAATGAGCAGTTCTTC | CAIRGAPTQGYNEQFF
- | TRBJ1-2 | 15 | TRBD1 | TRBV25-1 | TGTGCCAGCAGTGAGAGGACAGGCTCCCTCCGTGGCTACACCTTC | CASSERTGSLRGYTF
- | TRBJ2-1 | 17 | TRBD2 | TRBV19 | TGTGCCAGTAGTATTGGCCCCCCCGGACTAGCGGAGGGTGAGCAGTTCTTC | CASSIGPPGLAEGEQFF
- | TRBJ2-7 | 14 | TRBD1 | TRBV4-1 | TGCGCCAGCAGCCAAGAAGGACAGGGGGAAGAGCAGTACTTC | CASSQEGQGEEQYF
- | TRBJ2-2 | 17 | TRBD2 | TRBV7-3 | TGTGCCAGCAGCTCCCCTGGAGGGAGGGCCGGGACCGGGGAGCTGTTTTTT | CASSSPGGRAGTGELFF
- | TRBJ2-3 | 16 | TRBD2 | TRBV28 | TGTGCCAGCAGCGAGGGAACTAGCGGCTCCACAGATACGCAGTATTTT | CASSEGTSGSTDTQYF
few | TRBJ2-1 | 16 | - | TRBV6-4 | TGTGCCAGCAGTGACTCGCGGAGCCCCTCCTACAATGAGCAGTTCTTC | CASSDSRSPSYNEQFF
few | TRBJ2-3 | 13 | - | TRBV30 | TGTGCCTGGAGTTCCACTAGCACAGATACGCAGTATTTT | CAWSSTSTDTQYF
- | TRBJ2-3 | 14 | - | TRBV10-2 | TGCGCCAGCAGTCTGACTAGGGTGGCAGATACGCAGTATTTT | CASSLTRVADTQYF
- | TRBJ2-7 | 17 | TRBD2 | TRBV5-1 | TGCGCCAGCAGCTCCCCTGAGACTAGCGGGAACTCCTACGAGCAGTACTTC | CASSSPETSGNSYEQYF
- | TRBJ1-2 | 15 | TRBD1 | TRBV27 | TGTGCCAGCAGTTTATCTTTAGGACAGGGTCATGGCTACACCTTC | CASSLSLGQGHGYTF
- | TRBJ2-7 | 15 | TRBD2 | TRBV6-6 | TGTGCCAGCAAGAACACCGGGACTAGCGGGTACGAGCAGTACTTC | CASKNTGTSGYEQYF
- | TRBJ1-5 | 14 | - | TRBV6-1 | TGTGCCAGCAGTCCCCCGCGGGCCCGGCAGCCCCAGCATTTT | CASSPPRARQPQHF
few | TRBJ1-1 | 15 | TRBD1 | TRBV5-1 | TGCGCCAGCAGCTACGGACAGGGTTCGAGCACTGAAGCTTTCTTT | CASSYGQGSSTEAFF
- | TRBJ1-1 | 13 | - | TRBV14 | TGTGCCAGCAGCCAATCTAGTGGCACTGAAGCTTTCTTT | CASSQSSGTEAFF
- | TRBJ2-7 | 14 | - | TRBV5-5 | TGTGCCAGCAGCTTGGGGGGCACAGCCTACGAGCAGTACTTC | CASSLGGTAYEQYF
- | TRBJ2-5 | 12 | TRBD1 | TRBV19 | TGTGCCAGTAGGACAGGGGAGGAGACCCAGTACTTC | CASRTGEETQYF
- | TRBJ2-3 | 11 | - | TRBV20-1 | TGCAGCCCGCGGGGCTCAGATACGCAGTATTTT | CSPRGSDTQYF
few | TRBJ2-1 | 14 | TRBD2 | TRBV4-2 | TGTGCCAGCAGCTCCGGGACTAGCGGGGATGAGCAGTTCTTC | CASSSGTSGDEQFF